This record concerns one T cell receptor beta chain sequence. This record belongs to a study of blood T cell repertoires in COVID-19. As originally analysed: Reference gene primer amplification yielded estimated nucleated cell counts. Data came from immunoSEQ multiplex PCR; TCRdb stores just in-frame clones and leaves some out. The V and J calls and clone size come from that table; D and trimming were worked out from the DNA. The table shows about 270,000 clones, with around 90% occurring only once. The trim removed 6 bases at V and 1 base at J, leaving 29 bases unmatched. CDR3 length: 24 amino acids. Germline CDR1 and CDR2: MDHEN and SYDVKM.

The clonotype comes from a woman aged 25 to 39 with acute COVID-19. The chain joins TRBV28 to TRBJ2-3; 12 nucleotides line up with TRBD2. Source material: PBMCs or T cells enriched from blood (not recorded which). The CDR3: CASSSILMYPAPVRTSGGTDTQYF. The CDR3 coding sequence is TGTGCCAGCAGCTCGATATTAATGTATCCCGCACCCGTAAGGACTAGCGGGGGCACAGATACGCAGTATTTT.